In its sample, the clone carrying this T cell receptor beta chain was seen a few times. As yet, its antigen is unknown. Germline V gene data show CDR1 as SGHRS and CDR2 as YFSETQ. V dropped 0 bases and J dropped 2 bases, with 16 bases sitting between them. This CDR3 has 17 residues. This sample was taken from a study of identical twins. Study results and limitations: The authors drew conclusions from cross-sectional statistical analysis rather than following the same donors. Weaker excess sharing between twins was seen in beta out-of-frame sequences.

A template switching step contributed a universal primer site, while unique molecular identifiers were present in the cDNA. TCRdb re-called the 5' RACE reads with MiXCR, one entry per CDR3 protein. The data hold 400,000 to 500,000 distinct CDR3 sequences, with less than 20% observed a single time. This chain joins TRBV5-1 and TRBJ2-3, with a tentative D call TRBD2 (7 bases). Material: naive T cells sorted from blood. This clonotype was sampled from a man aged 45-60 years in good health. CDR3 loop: CASSLAGRGPITDTQYF. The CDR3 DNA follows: TGCGCCAGCAGCTTGGCCGGGCGGGGGCCAATCACAGATACGCAGTATTTT.